These T cell receptor beta chains were read from a single sample in a study of T cell responses to AZD1222 COVID-19 vaccine. TCRdb's copy holds only in-frame clones and misses some; the assay was immunoSEQ multiplex PCR. Of tens of thousands of clones listed, approximately 90% were seen once; the top ten hold roughly 10%. The sequenced sample was peripheral blood, obtained on day 0 of AZD1222 vaccination. The receptors stem from an adult in good health. CDR3s leave out the opening cysteine and the closing phenylalanine or tryptophan. Each record gives: V gene, J gene, CDR3 protein.

v_gene: TRBV6-6; j_gene: TRBJ2-7; CDR3aa: ASSYGGLVQLPEQY
v_gene: TRBV12-5; j_gene: TRBJ1-3; CDR3aa: ASGLIIQDSSGNTIY
v_gene: TRBV20-1; j_gene: TRBJ1-5; CDR3aa: SASPSGGNQPQH
v_gene: TRBV20-1; j_gene: TRBJ2-1; CDR3aa: SARGSAEQF
v_gene: TRBV29-1; j_gene: TRBJ1-2; CDR3aa: SAGEGDGYGYT
v_gene: TRBV27; j_gene: TRBJ1-2; CDR3aa: ASSLKGVYGYT
v_gene: TRBV21-1; j_gene: TRBJ1-1; CDR3aa: ASSFGRHGGDTEAF
v_gene: TRBV6-4; j_gene: TRBJ2-3; CDR3aa: ASSSTGTESTDTQY
v_gene: TRBV21-1; j_gene: TRBJ1-2; CDR3aa: ARRENYGYT
v_gene: TRBV5-1; j_gene: TRBJ1-6; CDR3aa: ASSFEGGMSYNSPLH
v_gene: TRBV27; j_gene: TRBJ2-7; CDR3aa: ASSSPQGSDYEQY
v_gene: TRBV5-1; j_gene: TRBJ1-2; CDR3aa: ASSLENRGGYGYT
v_gene: TRBV7-8; j_gene: TRBJ2-7; CDR3aa: ASSSDTLYEQY
v_gene: TRBV3-1/TRBV3-2; j_gene: TRBJ1-1; CDR3aa: ASSARDRNTEAF
v_gene: TRBV7-8; j_gene: TRBJ1-2; CDR3aa: ASSPTGGLNYGYT
v_gene: TRBV25-1; j_gene: TRBJ2-7; CDR3aa: ASSDYEQY
v_gene: TRBV5-1; j_gene: TRBJ1-3; CDR3aa: ASSLDVGAGNTIY
v_gene: TRBV3-1/TRBV3-2; j_gene: TRBJ2-3; CDR3aa: ASSPELAITDTQY
v_gene: TRBV9; j_gene: TRBJ2-3; CDR3aa: ASSGAPTSPSTDTQY
v_gene: TRBV6-5; j_gene: TRBJ1-1; CDR3aa: ASSYSPDSFEAF
v_gene: TRBV7-9; j_gene: TRBJ1-1; CDR3aa: ASSATVPNTEAF
v_gene: TRBV5-1; j_gene: TRBJ2-3; CDR3aa: ASSDQGLALSDTQY
v_gene: TRBV5-1; j_gene: TRBJ2-7; CDR3aa: ASSSGTGAYEQY
v_gene: TRBV7-9; j_gene: TRBJ2-5; CDR3aa: ASSSQPKQGFLQETQY
v_gene: TRBV7-8; j_gene: TRBJ1-1; CDR3aa: ASSLTGYTEAF
v_gene: TRBV18; j_gene: TRBJ2-7; CDR3aa: ASSLTEAQEHEQY
v_gene: TRBV3-1/TRBV3-2; j_gene: TRBJ2-7; CDR3aa: ASSQGPSGPYEQY
v_gene: TRBV19; j_gene: TRBJ2-2; CDR3aa: ATYRGENTGELF
v_gene: TRBV6-8; j_gene: TRBJ1-5; CDR3aa: ASSYFGQGDNQPQH
v_gene: TRBV12-3/TRBV12-4; j_gene: TRBJ2-5; CDR3aa: ASSTSQETQY
v_gene: TRBV25-1; j_gene: TRBJ2-3; CDR3aa: ASSDWKVPDTQY
v_gene: TRBV5-1; j_gene: TRBJ1-4; CDR3aa: ASSFRTGSTAGEKLF
v_gene: TRBV28; j_gene: TRBJ1-5; CDR3aa: ASARPSSNQPQH
v_gene: TRBV7-9; j_gene: TRBJ2-5; CDR3aa: ASSFSGQGAAETQY
v_gene: TRBV11-2; j_gene: TRBJ2-7; CDR3aa: ASSLGQGGEQY
v_gene: TRBV19; j_gene: TRBJ1-2; CDR3aa: ASSIARQDYGYT
v_gene: TRBV2; j_gene: TRBJ2-7; CDR3aa: ASSRQGGEQY
v_gene: TRBV7-8; j_gene: TRBJ1-2; CDR3aa: ASSSADSYGYT
v_gene: TRBV2; j_gene: TRBJ2-3; CDR3aa: ASAGSALPPDTQY
v_gene: TRBV3-1/TRBV3-2; j_gene: TRBJ2-7; CDR3aa: ASSLRQGSYEQY
v_gene: TRBV10-2; j_gene: TRBJ2-7; CDR3aa: AAQGQGGDEQY
v_gene: TRBV6-6; j_gene: TRBJ1-1; CDR3aa: ASLGNTEAF